Following are 17 T cell receptor beta chains from one sample sequenced in a study of technical replicates of blood from several donors. Sequencing used immunoSEQ multiplex PCR; TCRdb keeps in-frame clones, though not all of them. The sample includes 65,000 to 90,000 clones, 90% to 95% seen only once; the top ten take 4.7%. Sequencing was done on a sample of PBMCs. These receptors were taken from a human donor in good health. Some clones in this sample may be carry-over from other donors' samples.

The rearrangement joins TRBV18 to TRBJ1-6; D gene unclear. This CDR3 is 15 amino acids long. Per germline, CDR1 KGHSH and CDR2 LQKENI. Trimming cost V 6 bases and J 5 bases, with 14 bases left between them. The CDR3 DNA reads as TGTGCCAGCTCCCAACGGCATGACAATAATTCACCCCTCCACTTT. This sequence encodes CASSQRHDNNSPLHF. The full variable domain, rest sourced from reference TRBV18 and TRBJ1-6, is NAGVMQNPRHLVRRRGQEARLRCSPMKGHSHVYWYRQLPEEGLKFMVYLQKENIIDESGMPKERFSAEFPKEGPSILRIQQVVRGDSAAYFCASSQRHDNNSPLHFGNGTRLTVT.

The chain recombines TRBV6-6 with TRBJ2-5, with D perhaps matching TRBD2 (6 bases). Trimming cost V 2 bases and J 2 bases, with 9 bases left between them. This CDR3 comprises 14 residues. CDR1 and CDR2 (germline): MNHNY, SVGAGI (reference sequence). The CDR3 loop reads CASSYVAGQETQYF. The CDR3 nucleotides are TGTGCCAGCAGTTACGTTGCGGGGCAAGAGACCCAGTACTTC.

V gene TRBV4-2 combines with J gene TRBJ2-5, with D perhaps matching TRBD1 (5 bases). V lost 0 bases, J lost 2 bases, and 7 bases lay in between. CDR3 size: 14 residues. CDR1 and CDR2 (germline): LGHNA, YNFKEQ. DNA for the CDR3: TGTGCCAGCAGCCAAGAGACAGATCAAGAGACCCAGTACTTC. Translation: CASSQETDQETQYF.

The chain is built from TRBV6-6 and TRBJ1-1, with D hard to call. The CDR3 contains 12 residues. Germline V lookup: CDR1 MNHNY, CDR2 SVGAGI (reference sequence). V lost 11 bases and J lost 2, with 12 bases in between. CDR3 loop: CAAGGENTEAFF. For the CDR3, the DNA is TGTGCCGCAGGCGGGGAAAACACTGAAGCTTTCTTT.

The chain recombines TRBV5-1 with TRBJ1-1; possibly TRBD1 for D (5 bases). CDR3 length: 13 residues. V gave up 4 bases and J gave up 8 bases, with 15 bases separating them. CDR1 SGHRS and CDR2 YFSETQ come from the germline V gene. In DNA, the CDR3 is TGCGCCAGCAGCCGGACGGGGGGTCGGGAAGCTTTCTTT. This translates into CASSRTGGREAFF.

The V call is TRBV7-2, the J call TRBJ2-1; D might be TRBD2 (6 bases). The CDR3 extends over 15 amino acids. Germline V CDR1 and CDR2: SGHTA, FQGNSA. V was trimmed by 6 bases and J by 8 bases, leaving 20 bases between them. The CDR3 region is CASRGGGGGWDEQFF. As DNA, the CDR3 is TGTGCCAGCAGGGGAGGCGGAGGTGGCTGGGATGAGCAGTTCTTC.

The genes are TRBV14 and TRBJ1-3; 7 bases agree with TRBD1. Germline lookup yields CDR1 SGHDN and CDR2 FVKESK. The CDR3 consists of 16 residues. With V trimmed by 5 bases and J by 4 bases, 11 bases remained unmatched. CDR3 sequence reads: CASSFRKGTAGNTIYF. Here the CDR3 DNA reads TGTGCCAGCAGCTTCCGGAAAGGGACAGCAGGAAACACCATATATTTT.

CDR3 protein: CASSSGGGGEAFF. CDR3 sequence (DNA): TGTGCCAGCAGCTCCGGGGGGGGTGGGGAAGCTTTCTTT. The genes are TRBV7-9 and TRBJ1-1; weak D call: TRBD1 (5 bases). V was clipped by 4 bases and J by 8 bases, with 14 bases between them. This CDR3 has 13 residues. Germline assignment: CDR1 SEHNR and CDR2 FQNEAQ (reference sequence).

This clone was counted a single time. This chain joins TRBV2 and TRBJ1-6; 7 bases align to TRBD1. V was clipped by 6 bases and J by 9 bases; unmatched bases: 11. The CDR3 runs 15 residues. CDR1 SNHLY and CDR2 FYNNEI come from the germline V gene. CDR3 in amino acids: CASRGETGSGSPLHF. CDR3 in DNA: TGTGCCAGCAGGGGGGAGACAGGGTCGGGTTCACCCCTCCACTTT. The variable domain in full, completed from reference TRBV2 and TRBJ1-6, reads EPEVTQTPSHQVTQMGQEVILRCVPISNHLYFYWYRQILGQKVEFLVSFYNNEISEKSEIFDDQFSVERPDGSNFTLKIRSTKLEDSAMYFCASRGETGSGSPLHFGNGTRLTVT.

This chain joins TRBV7-2 and TRBJ2-1; D gene uncertain. The CDR3 runs to 15 residues. CDR1 is SGHTA, CDR2 FQGNSA, per germline. Trimming cost V 2 bases and J 3 bases, with 11 bases left between them. The CDR3 sequence: CASSLSIESYNEQFF. CDR3 DNA sequence: TGTGCCAGCAGCTTATCGATCGAGAGCTACAATGAGCAGTTCTTC.

In regard to this clone: A read error may produce the germline difference seen at one junction end. The V and J genes are TRBV5-6 and TRBJ2-5; D remains unclear. Germline values: CDR1 SGHDT, CDR2 YYEEEE. The CDR3 contains 11 residues. The DNA of the CDR3 is TGTGCCAGCGCGTTCCAAGAGGCCCAGTACTTC. It codes for CASAFQEAQYF.

The J gene is TRBJ2-7, the V gene TRBV19; TRBD1 agrees at 8 bases. There are 15 residues in the CDR3. Trimming cost V 4 bases and J 1 base; bases outside gene matches: 6. Germline V gene lookup returns CDR1 LNHDA and CDR2 SQIVND (reference sequence). The CDR3 here is CASSTQGAMSYEQYF. The CDR3 DNA follows: TGTGCCAGTAGTACCCAGGGGGCTATGTCCTACGAGCAGTACTTC.

There are a few counts of this clone. The J gene is TRBJ2-7, the V gene TRBV18; TRBD2 aligns across 10 bases. V lost 6 bases to trimming and J lost 7 bases; unmatched junction nucleotides: 9. Germline V gives CDR1 KGHSH, CDR2 LQKENI. There are 14 residues in the CDR3. As DNA, the CDR3 is TGTGCCAGCTCGCCGGGACTAGCGCCCCTGGAGCAGTACTTC. Translation: CASSPGLAPLEQYF.

This clone was seen just once. This chain connects TRBV9 to TRBJ1-6, with a weak D call TRBD1 (6 bases). V was trimmed by 4 bases and J by 9 bases, leaving 17 bases between them. This CDR3 is built from 15 residues. CDR1 is SGDLS and CDR2 is YYNGEE in the germline V gene. The CDR3 loop is CASSQQGQDGSPLHF. In DNA form, the CDR3 reads TGTGCCAGCAGCCAACAGGGCCAAGATGGTTCACCCCTCCACTTT.

V and J are TRBV4-1 and TRBJ1-5, with D possibly matching TRBD1 (6 bases). The CDR3 loop spans 16 amino acids. CDR1 is MGHRA and CDR2 is YSYEKL in the germline V gene. V was clipped by 2 bases and J by 1 base, with 12 bases between them. The CDR3 DNA is TGCGCCAGCAGCCAAAGGGCCAGGGGAAGCAATCAGCCCCAGCATTTT. Translation: CASSQRARGSNQPQHF.

The chain joins TRBV7-2 to TRBJ1-5; D gene uncertain. The ends were cut back, 2 bases at V and 0 bases at J, with 8 bases in the middle. The germline CDR1 and CDR2 sequences are SGHTA and FQGNSA. The CDR3 extends over 15 amino acids. In nucleotides, the CDR3 is TGTGCCAGCAGCTTACTACAGAATAGCAATCAGCCCCAGCATTTT. The encoded protein is CASSLLQNSNQPQHF.

The chain recombines TRBV11-2 with TRBJ2-7; TRBD1 is a possible D gene (5 bases). CDR1 is SGHAT, CDR2 FQNNGV, per germline. V was pared by 0 bases and J by 0 bases, with 9 bases between. This CDR3 is 15 amino acids long. As DNA, the CDR3 is TGTGCCAGCAGCTTAGAGGACACCTACTCCTACGAGCAGTACTTC. Its translation: CASSLEDTYSYEQYF. Drawing the rest from reference TRBV11-2 and TRBJ2-7, the complete variable domain is EAGVAQSPRYKIIEKRQSVAFWCNPISGHATLYWYQQILGQGPKLLIQFQNNGVVDDSQLPKDRFSAERLKGVDSTLKIQPAKLEDSAVYLCASSLEDTYSYEQYFGPGTRLTVT.